The entry that follows covers one T cell receptor (beta chain) sequence. This entry comes from a study of blood T cell repertoires in COVID-19. Study details: Specimens from acute and convalescent COVID-19 originated in the United States, Italy and Spain. T cells, B-cell-depleted T cells, or PBMCs provided the cDNA or gDNA that served as material.

CDR3 length equals 15 residues. Germline values: CDR1 SGHTA, CDR2 FQGTGA. V was clipped by 1 base and J by 0 bases, with 7 bases between them. Original processing methods: Reference gene primer amplification yielded estimated nucleated cell counts. Generated by immunoSEQ multiplex PCR, the TCRdb table keeps only in-frame clones and is missing some. The DNA gave D and trimming, while V, J and clone size come from that table. The profile shows around 250,000 clones, 70% to 90% of them singletons. Sequences were obtained from peripheral blood. This rearrangement joins TRBV7-3 to TRBJ2-1; D gene unclear. The TCR was taken from a man aged 55 to 70 with acute or convalescent COVID-19. CDR3 in amino acids: CASSLNPSSYNEQFF. The DNA for the CDR3 is TGTGCCAGCAGCTTAAACCCTAGCTCCTACAATGAGCAGTTCTTC.